These T cell receptor beta chains were read from a single sample in a study of radiotherapy plus CTLA-4 blockade in lung cancer. This table comes from immunoSEQ multiplex PCR, and its TCRdb copy is limited to in-frame clones, with some not included. The profile shows about 59,000 clones, approximately 65% of them singletons. Sequencing used peripheral blood, obtained from a patient treated with radiotherapy plus ipilimumab. These receptor sequences come from a human donor with non-small cell lung cancer whose response to radiotherapy plus ipilimumab could not be evaluated. The CDR3 runs from the conserved cysteine through the conserved F or W. The order of the fields is J gene, V gene, clone size, D gene, CDR3 length, CDR3 DNA, CDR3 protein. The D gene is left open where the match is weak. Rows may omit the clone size; those that give it use once, few, many or a size class.

TRBJ1-1 TRBV11-3 . TRBD1 16 TGTGCCAGCAGTTCACAGGGGCGGGTAGGGAACACTGAAGCTTTCTTT CASSSQGRVGNTEAFF
TRBJ1-1 TRBV5-1 few . 14 TGCGCCAGCAGCGCCGACCAGGGGCGCACTGAAGCTTTCTTT CASSADQGRTEAFF
TRBJ1-1 TRBV7-3 . . 13 TGTGCCAGCAGCTTAAGTCAGAACACTGAAGCTTTCTTT CASSLSQNTEAFF
TRBJ1-1 TRBV11-3 . TRBD1 18 TGTGCCAGCAGCTTAGGGCGTCTGGGACAGTCCTCGAACACTGAAGCTTTCTTT CASSLGRLGQSSNTEAFF
TRBJ2-1 TRBV7-3 few TRBD1 15 TGTGCCAGCAGCGCCCGGACAGGGGGCCGGGATGAGCAGTTCTTC CASSARTGGRDEQFF
TRBJ1-2 TRBV7-2 . . 13 TGTGCCAGCAGCTTATCGCTAGACTATGGCTACACCTTC CASSLSLDYGYTF
TRBJ1-2 TRBV7-2 . TRBD1 14 TGTGCCAGCAGGCGACAGGGGGCAAACTATGGCTACACCTTC CASRRQGANYGYTF
TRBJ2-1 TRBV10-3 few TRBD2 16 TGTGCCATCAGTGAGTCCCCAGCGGGATTTGACAATGAGCAGTTCTTC CAISESPAGFDNEQFF
TRBJ1-1 TRBV30 . TRBD1 14 TGTGCCTGGACCTCCGGGACAGACTACACTGAAGCTTTCTTT CAWTSGTDYTEAFF
TRBJ1-1 TRBV5-1 few TRBD1 16 TGCGCCAGCAGGTCCGGGACAGGGGATCCGGACACTGAAGCTTTCTTT CASRSGTGDPDTEAFF
TRBJ2-7 TRBV5-4 . TRBD1 14 TGTGCCAGCAGCTTAATGGGACAGGGCGGGGAGCAGTACTTC CASSLMGQGGEQYF
TRBJ2-1 TRBV7-9 . TRBD2 15 TGTGCCAGCAGCCAAACGCGGGAGTGGATCAATGAGCAGTTCTTC CASSQTREWINEQFF
TRBJ1-1 TRBV19 . . 13 TGTGCCAGTATCGGGGGGAGGAACACTGAAGCTTTCTTT CASIGGRNTEAFF
TRBJ2-2 TRBV6-5 . TRBD2 15 TGTGCCAGCAGTTACGACGCGGGAGAGGCCGGGGAGCTGTTTTTT CASSYDAGEAGELFF
TRBJ1-2 TRBV6-5 . . 15 TGTGCCAGCAGTTACCGGCGCCCACAGGATTATGGCTACACCTTC CASSYRRPQDYGYTF
TRBJ1-1 TRBV11-2 . TRBD1 14 TGTGCCAGCAGCTTAAGGGACAGGGTTAAAAAAGCTTTCTTT CASSLRDRVKKAFF
TRBJ1-4 TRBV28 . . 16 TGTGCCAGCAGTTCGCTGATGGAGACGATTAATGAAAAACTGTTTTTT CASSSLMETINEKLFF
TRBJ1-3 TRBV7-8 . . 14 TGTGCCAGCAGCCCCCAGGGGCCAGGAAACACCATATATTTT CASSPQGPGNTIYF
TRBJ2-7 TRBV7-3 . . 16 TGTGCCAGCAGCTTACTGATCCCCCCAGGGGCCGACGAGCAGTACTTC CASSLLIPPGADEQYF
TRBJ2-1 TRBV5-5 . . 13 TGTGCCAGCAGGATAGCGGTCTACAATGAGCAGTTCTTC CASRIAVYNEQFF
TRBJ1-2 TRBV18 . TRBD1 14 TGTGCCAGCTCACTGGTCAGGGGGCAGGATGGCTACACCTTC CASSLVRGQDGYTF
TRBJ2-7 TRBV30 . TRBD1 12 TGTGCCTGGGGACAGGGTACGGTCGAGCAGTACTTC CAWGQGTVEQYF
TRBJ1-1 TRBV7-9 many TRBD1 12 TGTGCCAGCAGGCAGACAGGGACTGAAGCTTTCTTT CASRQTGTEAFF
TRBJ2-3 TRBV28 . . 14 TGTGCCAGCAGTTACCGGACAGCGACAGATACGCAGTATTTT CASSYRTATDTQYF
TRBJ2-1 TRBV5-8 . . 15 TGTGCCAGCAGCCCACGACAGTCCATGCACAATGAGCAGTTCTTC CASSPRQSMHNEQFF
TRBJ1-2 TRBV7-8 . . 16 TGTGCCAGCAGCTGGAGTTTACGTTCGCAGTTCTATGGCTACACCTTC CASSWSLRSQFYGYTF
TRBJ2-7 TRBV5-6 . . 13 TGTGCCAGCAGCTTGGGGACTCCCTTCGAGCAGTACTTC CASSLGTPFEQYF
TRBJ1-5 TRBV28 few . 14 TGTGCCAGCAGTTTGGGGCGAAGCAATCAGCCCCAGCATTTT CASSLGRSNQPQHF
TRBJ2-7 TRBV7-9 . TRBD1 13 TGTGCCAGCACCAAGGGGACAGACTACGAGCAGTACTTC CASTKGTDYEQYF
TRBJ1-3 TRBV19 few . 13 TGTGCCAGTAGTATACGCTCTGGAAACACCATATATTTT CASSIRSGNTIYF
TRBJ2-6 TRBV30 . . 13 TGTAGCTGGTCTAGCTCTGGGGCCAACGTCCTGACTTTC CSWSSSGANVLTF
TRBJ1-1 TRBV18 . . 15 TGTGCCAGCTCACCACCGGTACAGGGGAACACTGAAGCTTTCTTT CASSPPVQGNTEAFF
TRBJ2-1 TRBV30 . . 12 TGTGCCTGGAGTGTACTGTCTAATGAGCAGTTCTTC CAWSVLSNEQFF
TRBJ1-3 TRBV6-1 . . 14 TGTGCCAGCAGTGACACAAGCTCTGGAAACACCATATATTTT CASSDTSSGNTIYF
TRBJ2-7 TRBV2 . . 14 TGTGCCAGCAGTGAGGACAGACCTGCCTACGAGCAGTACTTC CASSEDRPAYEQYF
TRBJ2-2 TRBV14 . . 13 TGTGCCAGCAGCCTACGGGTGGCCGGGGAGCTGTTTTTT CASSLRVAGELFF
TRBJ2-1 TRBV2 . . 16 TGTGCCAGCAGTGACTCGAGGACAGCCTTCTACAATGAGCAGTTCTTC CASSDSRTAFYNEQFF
TRBJ2-7 TRBV15 . . 16 TGTGCCACCAGCAGAGATCGGACAGTCCTTTCCTACGAGCAGTACTTC CATSRDRTVLSYEQYF
TRBJ1-1 TRBV19 . . 13 TGTGCCAGTAGACCGGCAGGGGCCACTGAAGCTTTCTTT CASRPAGATEAFF
TRBJ1-2 TRBV27 . . 13 TGTGCCAGCAGTTTTAGAGCCAACTATGGCTACACCTTC CASSFRANYGYTF
TRBJ1-1 TRBV5-1 . . 15 TGCGCCAGCAGCTCGAGTGCACAGGCAAACACTGAAGCTTTCTTT CASSSSAQANTEAFF
TRBJ1-3 TRBV19 . . 15 TGTGCCAGTAGTATCTCACACGCGGCTGGAAACACCATATATTTT CASSISHAAGNTIYF
TRBJ1-2 TRBV28 . . 15 TGTGCCAGCAGTTTAGCGGGGGGCCGTAACTATGGCTACACCTTC CASSLAGGRNYGYTF
TRBJ1-6 TRBV30 . . 18 TGTGCCTGGAGTGTACGGGGGGTGGGGGCACCCTATAATTCACCCCTCCACTTT CAWSVRGVGAPYNSPLHF
TRBJ1-2 TRBV7-3 . . 14 TGTGCCAGCAGCTTAGGGGCCAGCTCTTATGGCTACACCTTC CASSLGASSYGYTF
TRBJ1-1 TRBV7-9 few TRBD1 17 TGTGCCAGCAGCTTATTAGGACAGGGGGCGGAAAACACTGAAGCTTTCTTT CASSLLGQGAENTEAFF